The 16 T cell receptor beta chains reported below all come from one sample, sequenced in a study of control samples from healthy donors and cancer patients. Measured with immunoSEQ multiplex PCR; TCRdb has only the in-frame clones, and not every one. The sample includes 85,000 to 110,000 clones, around 89% of them seen just once. The specimen was PBMCs. These receptors originate from a man between 60 and 75 years old with lung cancer.

The chain couples TRBV6-5 to TRBJ1-4, with TRBD1 identical over 9 bases. Germline CDR1 MNHEY, CDR2 SVGAGI. The junction had 4 bases not matched to a gene; V was cut back by 7 bases and J by 4 bases. The CDR3 totals 14 residues. This CDR3 is CASTTGQGNEKLFF. In nucleotides, the CDR3 is TGTGCCAGCACTACGGGACAGGGTAATGAAAAACTGTTTTTT.

This sequence joins TRBV5-1 and TRBJ2-3; TRBD2 matches at 7 bases. Germline-derived CDR1 and CDR2 are SGHRS and YFSETQ. The CDR3 has 16 amino acids. Germline trimming cut 4 bases from V and 0 bases from J; bases unmatched to any gene: 8. Here the CDR3 reads CASSPPGGSSTDTQYF. In DNA, the CDR3 is TGCGCCAGCAGCCCACCGGGGGGTTCTAGCACAGATACGCAGTATTTT.

The chain joins TRBV30 to TRBJ1-4, with D possibly TRBD1 on 6 matching bases. In germline, CDR1 is GTSNPN, CDR2 SVGIG (reference sequence). CDR3 length: 16 amino acids. V dropped 5 bases and J dropped 8 bases, with 24 bases sitting between them. CDR3 loop: CAWHDPAGAWGEKLFF. The CDR3, as DNA: TGTGCCTGGCATGACCCGGCAGGGGCCTGGGGGGAAAAACTGTTTTTT.

This clone was recorded a few times. J is TRBJ1-2 and V is TRBV13, with 11 bases that match TRBD1. The CDR3 consists of 14 residues. Losses at the gene ends were 6 bases for V and 5 bases for J; bases not matched to a gene: 5. The V gene's germline CDR1 is PRHDT and CDR2 FYEKMQ (reference sequence). CDR3 bases: TGTGCCAGCAGTGGACAGGGGGCAGAATATGGCTACACCTTC. Protein: CASSGQGAEYGYTF.

V is TRBV4-1 and J is TRBJ1-2; TRBD1 might be the D (5 bases). V lost 5 bases and J 0 bases, leaving 13 bases between the germline ends. The germline gives CDR1 MGHRA, CDR2 YSYEKL. The CDR3 is 15 residues long. The CDR3 DNA is TGCGCCAGCAGCTTGCAGGGTATCACTAACTATGGCTACACCTTC. Its protein is CASSLQGITNYGYTF.

This chain uses TRBV5-1 with TRBJ2-3; perhaps TRBD2 as D (6 bases). Germline assignment: CDR1 SGHRS and CDR2 YFSETQ. The V end lost 4 bases, the J end lost 5 bases, and 11 bases lay between the germline ends. This CDR3 region has 13 residues. Here the CDR3 DNA reads TGCGCCAGCAGCGGGGGGATTGGAGATACGCAGTATTTT. Amino acids: CASSGGIGDTQYF.

The CDR3 nucleotides read TGTGCCAGCAGCCATGGTAACTCCTACGAGCAGTACTTC. It specifies CASSHGNSYEQYF. The chain joins TRBV3-1 (or the pseudogene TRBV3-2) to TRBJ2-7; D gene unclear. Germline CDR1 is LGHDT and CDR2 is YNNKEL (reference sequence). The V and J ends lost 3 bases and 0 bases respectively, with 6 bases between them. This CDR3 has 13 residues.

This clone showed up just a few times. This chain links TRBV18 with TRBJ2-4, with no clear D. CDR1 and CDR2 from the germline V gene are KGHSH and LQKENI. The CDR3 consists of 14 residues. Trimming took 2 bases from V and 0 from J, leaving 5 bases between them. This CDR3 is CASSPELAKNIQYF. The CDR3 region has the DNA TGTGCCAGCTCACCAGAACTAGCCAAAAACATTCAGTACTTC. The entire variable domain, with the rest obtained from reference TRBV18 and TRBJ2-4, is as follows: NAGVMQNPRHLVRRRGQEARLRCSPMKGHSHVYWYRQLPEEGLKFMVYLQKENIIDESGMPKERFSAEFPKEGPSILRIQQVVRGDSAAYFCASSPELAKNIQYFGAGTRLSVL.

This chain joins TRBV18 and TRBJ1-1, with a possible D match to TRBD1 (6 bases). The V gene lost 3 bases and the J gene lost 7 bases, with 21 bases spanning the gap. This CDR3 comprises 16 residues. Germline V lookup: CDR1 KGHSH, CDR2 LQKENI. The CDR3 spells CASSPQKAGAAGEAFF. DNA for the CDR3: TGTGCCAGCTCACCGCAAAAGGCGGGGGCCGCGGGTGAAGCTTTCTTT.

V is TRBV3-1 (or the pseudogene TRBV3-2) and J is TRBJ1-1; D not certain. Germline V gene sequence: CDR1 LGHDT, CDR2 YNNKEL (reference sequence). This CDR3 contains 12 residues. V shed 3 bases and J shed 2 bases, with 4 bases lying between them. The CDR3 region is CASSQDNTEAFF. The DNA for the CDR3 is TGTGCCAGCAGCCAGGATAACACTGAAGCTTTCTTT.

The chain links TRBV7-9 to TRBJ1-1; D ambiguous. Trimming left V 2 bases short and J 8 bases short, with 6 bases between. CDR3 size: 11 residues. Germline V gene sequence: CDR1 SEHNR, CDR2 FQNEAQ (reference sequence). CDR3 amino acids: CASSLTREAFF. The CDR3 DNA is TGTGCCAGCAGCTTAACCAGAGAAGCTTTCTTT.

The gene calls are TRBV25-1 and TRBJ1-1; D is uncertain. The V gene's germline CDR1 is MGHDK and CDR2 SYGVNS. The V gene lost 4 bases and the J gene lost 1 base, with 7 bases spanning the gap. This CDR3 contains 13 residues. The CDR3 protein is CASSGFGNTEAFF. The CDR3 bases are TGTGCCAGCAGTGGCTTCGGGAACACTGAAGCTTTCTTT.

This clone is a singleton in its sample. The rearrangement joins TRBV27 to TRBJ1-1; no definite D call. The length of the CDR3 is 15 residues. Germline loops: CDR1 MNHEY, CDR2 SMNVEV (reference sequence). V gave up 3 bases and J gave up 5 bases, with 16 bases separating them. The CDR3 DNA is TGTGCCAGCAGTTTGAAAACCGGAGGGAGGACTGAAGCTTTCTTT. Protein: CASSLKTGGRTEAFF.

The CDR3 spells CASSLSGRGNSPLHF. DNA of the CDR3: TGTGCCAGCAGCTTATCGGGCAGGGGTAATTCACCCCTCCACTTT. The J gene is TRBJ1-6, the V gene TRBV7-9; TRBD1 might be the D (6 bases). V was trimmed by 2 bases and J by 6 bases, leaving 11 bases between them. The CDR3 extends over 15 amino acids. Germline-derived CDR1 and CDR2 are SEHNR and FQNEAQ (reference sequence).

The CDR3: CASSRDGGSGNTIYF. The DNA of the CDR3 is TGCGCCAGCAGCCGGGACGGCGGCTCTGGAAACACCATATATTTT. V is TRBV5-1 and J is TRBJ1-3; D is possibly TRBD1 (5 bases). Trimming pared 4 bases from V and 0 bases from J, leaving 11 bases between. There are 15 residues in the CDR3. Germline lookup yields CDR1 SGHRS and CDR2 YFSETQ.

This chain connects TRBV10-3 to TRBJ2-7, with TRBD1 matching over 10 bases. Per the germline V gene, CDR1 is ENHRY and CDR2 is SYGVKD. The CDR3 is made up of 14 amino acids. Losses at the gene ends were 4 bases for V and 3 bases for J; bases not matched to a gene: 3. The DNA of the CDR3 is TGTGCCATCAGTGCGGACAGGGGGAACTACGAGCAGTACGTC. It codes for CAISADRGNYEQYV.